The 21 T cell receptor beta chains presented below share a single source sample, sequenced in a study of graft-versus-host responses after intestinal transplantation. No antigen is known for these receptors. TCRdb keeps only in-frame clones here, not all; method: immunoSEQ multiplex PCR. The data hold 90,000 to 120,000 clones, with roughly 89% observed a single time. The sequenced sample was unstimulated CD4+ T cells sorted from spleen or lymph node cells, obtained before transplant. The source is a human donor who was the organ donor for an intestinal transplant.

The V gene is TRBV27, the J gene TRBJ2-3, with D unclear. The germline gives CDR1 MNHEY, CDR2 SMNVEV (reference sequence). V lost 8 bases, J lost 0 bases, and 12 bases lay in between. The CDR3 is 14 residues long. Here the CDR3 DNA reads TGTGCCAGCCGTTCGCAGGTTAGCACAGATACGCAGTATTTT. This codes for CASRSQVSTDTQYF.

CDR3 loop: CALQVLAKNIQYF. CDR3 nucleotides: TGTGCTCTCCAGGTTTTAGCCAAAAACATTCAGTACTTC. The chain carries TRBV30 and TRBJ2-4, with D uncertain. Looked up from germline, CDR1 is GTSNPN and CDR2 is SVGIG (reference sequence). The CDR3 runs to 13 residues.

The CDR3 nucleotides read TGTGCCAGCAGCTATCGACTAGCGGGGGGGAATGAGCAGTTCTTC. It translates to CASSYRLAGGNEQFF. The V call is TRBV5-4, the J call TRBJ2-1; 14 bases fit TRBD2. CDR3 size: 15 residues. The ends lost 3 bases at V and 7 bases at J; junction bases unmatched: 3. Looked up from germline, CDR1 is SGHNT and CDR2 is YYREEE (reference sequence).

DNA of the CDR3: TGCGCCAGCAGCAAGGGAGGGACGGGGTTTAATTCACCCCTCCACTTT. Protein: CASSKGGTGFNSPLHF. This sequence joins TRBV5-1 and TRBJ1-6; D may be TRBD1 (5 bases). CDR3 length: 16 residues. Trimming removed 4 bases at V and 6 bases at J, with 17 bases between. Germline-derived CDR1 and CDR2 are SGHRS and YFSETQ.

This chain connects TRBV27 to TRBJ2-2; the D is unclear. Trimming removed 2 bases at V and 7 bases at J, with 11 bases between. Germline loops: CDR1 MNHEY, CDR2 SMNVEV (reference sequence). The CDR3 extends over 14 amino acids. The CDR3 is CASSLRPHGGELFF. In DNA, the CDR3 is TGTGCCAGCAGTTTACGACCCCACGGCGGGGAGCTGTTTTTT.

The chain recombines TRBV18 with TRBJ2-1; maybe TRBD2 (6 bases). Trimming stripped 3 bases from V and 10 bases from J, with 13 bases between. The CDR3 covers 13 residues. Germline lookup yields CDR1 KGHSH and CDR2 LQKENI. In nucleotides, the CDR3 is TGTGCCAGCTCACCGACTAGGTTAGGCGAGCAGTTCTTC. It encodes CASSPTRLGEQFF.

This chain connects TRBV7-6 to TRBJ1-1; D perhaps matches TRBD1 (6 bases). The V and J ends lost 0 bases and 5 bases respectively, with 16 bases between them. The CDR3 totals 16 residues. Germline CDR1 and CDR2: SGHVS and FNYEAQ. CDR3 DNA sequence: TGTGCCAGCAGCTTAGCGCCAAGTGCAGGGGATACTGAAGCTTTCTTT. The encoded protein is CASSLAPSAGDTEAFF.

This clone was observed a handful of times. V usage is TRBV14 and J usage is TRBJ1-1; tentatively, D is TRBD1 (5 bases). This CDR3 is built from 12 residues. Per the germline V gene, CDR1 is SGHDN and CDR2 is FVKESK. V lost 0 bases, J lost 11 bases, and 10 bases lay in between. CDR3 loop: CASSQELGAAFF. The CDR3 nucleotides are TGTGCCAGCAGCCAAGAGTTAGGGGCGGCTTTCTTT.

The CDR3 reads CASSLGSGGMDEQFF. The DNA of the CDR3 is TGTGCCAGCAGCTTAGGGTCGGGCGGGATGGATGAGCAGTTCTTC. The V call is TRBV7-9, the J call TRBJ2-1; TRBD2 might be the D (6 bases). The CDR3 extends over 15 amino acids. Trimming removed 1 base at V and 8 bases at J, with 15 bases between. Germline-derived CDR1 and CDR2 are SEHNR and FQNEAQ (reference sequence).

The chain couples TRBV10-3 to TRBJ1-1; TRBD1 is a possible D gene (5 bases). Trimming cost V 8 bases and J 0 bases, with 13 bases left between them. The CDR3 consists of 14 residues. Germline CDR1 ENHRY, CDR2 SYGVKD. CDR3 protein: CAISSGALNTEAFF. The DNA of the CDR3 is TGTGCCATCTCGAGTGGGGCTTTGAACACTGAAGCTTTCTTT.

This rearrangement joins TRBV2 to TRBJ1-1; D gene unclear. This CDR3 has 13 amino acids. Germline V gives CDR1 SNHLY, CDR2 FYNNEI. The ends were cut back, 1 base at V and 3 bases at J, with 6 bases in the middle. The CDR3 protein is CASSEVRDTEAFF. The CDR3 bases are TGTGCCAGCAGTGAAGTAAGGGACACTGAAGCTTTCTTT.

This rearrangement joins TRBV6-1 to TRBJ1-2; D call uncertain. The germline gives CDR1 MNHNS, CDR2 SASEGT. The ends were cut back, 5 bases at V and 8 bases at J, with 18 bases in the middle. This CDR3 is built from 14 residues. CDR3 loop: CASSSSPGPWGYTF. The CDR3 nucleotides are TGTGCCAGCAGTTCTTCTCCGGGTCCTTGGGGCTACACCTTC.

For this clone: The DNA is omitted, as the CDR3 cannot be located on it reliably, and the CDR3 follows TCRdb's listing. This sequence joins TRBV18 and TRBJ1-1. The CDR3 is made up of 13 amino acids, end residues included. Germline V gene sequence: CDR1 KGHSH, CDR2 LQKENI. The CDR3 sequence: CASSPPSGRGAFF.

The J gene is TRBJ1-5, the V gene TRBV7-9; no definite D call. In germline, CDR1 is SEHNR, CDR2 FQNEAQ (reference sequence). This CDR3 contains 15 residues. Trimming left V 1 base short and J 6 bases short, with 13 bases between. The CDR3 region has the DNA TGTGCCAGCAGCTTAGACTCGGGGTGGGGTCAGCCCCAGCATTTT. Amino acid sequence: CASSLDSGWGQPQHF.

The chain is built from TRBV6-5 and TRBJ2-3; D is undetermined. Germline CDR1 reads MNHEY; CDR2 reads SVGAGI. Trimming took off 5 bases at V and 10 bases at J, with 16 bases between the two ends. The CDR3 contains 13 residues. CDR3 nucleotide sequence: TGTGCCAGCAGTGTGAGAGAAACCCCATCGCAGTATTTT. As protein: CASSVRETPSQYF.

This chain connects TRBV16 to TRBJ2-5; no clear D gene. The CDR3 is 15 amino acids. V was pared by 2 bases and J by 2 bases, with 12 bases between. Germline assignment: CDR1 KGHSY and CDR2 FQNENV. This chain's CDR3 is CASSQGRKDQETQYF. Written as DNA, the CDR3 is TGTGCCAGCAGCCAAGGGCGGAAAGATCAAGAGACCCAGTACTTC. The complete variable domain, with remaining parts taken from reference TRBV16 and TRBJ2-5, reads GEEVAQTPKHLVRGEGQKAKLYCAPIKGHSYVFWYQQVLKNEFKFLISFQNENVFDETGMPKERFSAKCLPNSPCSLEIQATKLEDSAVYFCASSQGRKDQETQYFGPGTRLLVL.

The CDR3 DNA reads TGTGCCAGCAGTTTACCGGGGGTGGACACTGAAGCTTTCTTT. Translation: CASSLPGVDTEAFF. This chain links TRBV28 with TRBJ1-1, with D maybe TRBD1 (5 bases). V lost 2 bases to trimming and J lost 3 bases, with 10 bases between them. The CDR3 spans 14 residues. Germline CDR1 is MDHEN and CDR2 is SYDVKM.

The V gene is TRBV7-3, the J gene TRBJ2-1, with 12 bases that match TRBD2. V gave up 1 base and J gave up 7 bases; unmatched junction bases: 5. Germline CDR1 SGHTA, CDR2 FQGTGA. CDR3 length: 16 residues. The CDR3: CASSLIPTSGRNEQFF. The CDR3 bases are TGTGCCAGCAGCTTAATCCCGACTAGCGGGAGAAATGAGCAGTTCTTC.

The rearrangement uses TRBV19 and TRBJ1-1, with 8 bases lining up with TRBD1. V dropped 3 bases and J dropped 1; count of bases not matched to a gene: 4. The CDR3 is 15 residues long. Per germline, CDR1 LNHDA and CDR2 SQIVND (reference sequence). The CDR3, as DNA: TGTGCCAGTAGTATTCCAGGGGGCTCGAACACTGAAGCTTTCTTT. This codes for CASSIPGGSNTEAFF.

The CDR3 protein is CASSLRLAGYNEQFF. CDR3 coding DNA: TGTGCCAGCAGCTTAAGACTAGCGGGTTACAATGAGCAGTTCTTC. V gene TRBV7-9 combines with J gene TRBJ2-1; 10 bases align to TRBD2. The CDR3 consists of 15 residues. CDR1 and CDR2 (germline): SEHNR, FQNEAQ (reference sequence). J gave up 4 bases and V 2 bases, and 2 bases lay outside the gene matches.

V and J are TRBV6-6 and TRBJ2-2; D not resolved. Looked up from germline, CDR1 is MNHNY and CDR2 is SVGAGI (reference sequence). The CDR3 runs 13 residues. The V end lost 6 bases, the J end lost 6 bases, and 11 bases lay between the germline ends. The DNA for the CDR3 is TGTGCCAGCAGCCCTCGATTGGCCGGGGAGCTGTTTTTT. Translating it yields CASSPRLAGELFF.